This TCR beta chain was retrieved from a study of T cell responses to AZD1222 COVID-19 vaccine. CDR3 length equals 13 residues. V lost 2 bases and J 3 bases, leaving 6 bases between the germline ends. The germline V gene has CDR1 KGHSH and CDR2 LQKENI. Measured with immunoSEQ multiplex PCR; TCRdb has only the in-frame clones, and not every one. The sample includes over 150,000 clones, roughly nine tenths of them seen just once. Overall study findings and caveats: Nearly half of spike-specific TCRs reportedly go after variant regions that carry no mutations. Sampling that yielded the repertoires occurred only after the peak T cell response. Recipients of AZD1222 seropositive at baseline numbered only five or six.

With respect to this clone: The antigen remains unidentified.

Sequenced here: peripheral blood, sampled on day 0 of AZD1222 vaccination. The gene calls are TRBV18 and TRBJ2-3; D is unclear. The clonotype originates from an adult in good health. Here the CDR3 DNA reads TGTGCCAGCTCACCAGACACAACAGATACGCAGTATTTT. It is translated as CASSPDTTDTQYF.